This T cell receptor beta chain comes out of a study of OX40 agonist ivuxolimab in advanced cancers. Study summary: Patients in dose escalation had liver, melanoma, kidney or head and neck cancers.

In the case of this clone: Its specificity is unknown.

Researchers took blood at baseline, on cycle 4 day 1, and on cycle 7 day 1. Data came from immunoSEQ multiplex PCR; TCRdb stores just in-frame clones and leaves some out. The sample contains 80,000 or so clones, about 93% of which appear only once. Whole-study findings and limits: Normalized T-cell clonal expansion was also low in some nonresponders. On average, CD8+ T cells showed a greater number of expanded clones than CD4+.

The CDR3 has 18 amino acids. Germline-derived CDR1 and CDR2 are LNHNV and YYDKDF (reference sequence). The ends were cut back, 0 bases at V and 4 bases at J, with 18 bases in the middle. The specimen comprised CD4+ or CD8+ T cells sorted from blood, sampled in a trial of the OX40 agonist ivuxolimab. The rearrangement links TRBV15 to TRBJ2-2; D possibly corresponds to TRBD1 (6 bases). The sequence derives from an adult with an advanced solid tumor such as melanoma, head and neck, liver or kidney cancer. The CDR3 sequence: CATSRDFGAGASTGELFF. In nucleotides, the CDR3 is TGTGCCACCAGCAGAGATTTTGGGGCAGGGGCCAGCACCGGGGAGCTGTTTTTT.